These T cell receptor beta chains were read from a single sample in a study of cytomegalovirus exposure and HLA in healthy donors. Method: immunoSEQ multiplex PCR; TCRdb's copy keeps in-frame clones and lacks some. The sample has about 190,000 clones; approximately 86% are singletons. The material sequenced was PBMCs. Every receptor here comes from a woman aged 18-29 years in good health and CMV-seronegative. CDR3s include the opening cysteine and the closing phenylalanine or tryptophan. D genes are given only for firm matches. Where a row states a size, it is once, few, many or the class of an expanded clone; other rows omit it.

cdr3_nt | cdr3_aa | cdr3_length | v_call | clone_size | d_call | j_call
TGTGCCGGTGGACAGGGAGGGAACACTGAAGCTTTCTTT | CAGGQGGNTEAFF | 13 | TRBV6-1 | once | TRBD1 | TRBJ1-1
TGTGCCAGCAGCGACACCGTAACCGGGACACTGAACCACAATGAGCAGTTCTTC | CASSDTVTGTLNHNEQFF | 18 | TRBV25-1 | NA | NA | TRBJ2-1
TGTGCCAGCAGCTTATACAGACAAGAGACCCAGTACTTC | CASSLYRQETQYF | 13 | TRBV7-2 | NA | NA | TRBJ2-5
TGCGCCAGCAGTGAAATCGGACAGGGTCGTCGGGGAGACTATGGCTACACCTTC | CASSEIGQGRRGDYGYTF | 18 | TRBV10-2 | NA | TRBD1 | TRBJ1-2
TGCGCCAGCAGCTTGGGGCAGGGGGATCAGCCCCAGCATTTT | CASSLGQGDQPQHF | 14 | TRBV5-1 | NA | TRBD1 | TRBJ1-5
TGTGCCAGCAGGGACAGTAACACTGAAGCTTTCTTT | CASRDSNTEAFF | 12 | TRBV27 | NA | NA | TRBJ1-1
TGCGCCAGCACACTAGCGGGGCAAGAGACCCAGTACTTC | CASTLAGQETQYF | 13 | TRBV5-1 | NA | TRBD2 | TRBJ2-5
TGTGCCAGCAAAGGGGGGACTATACCCCTAAACACTGAAGCTTTCTTT | CASKGGTIPLNTEAFF | 16 | TRBV2 | NA | NA | TRBJ1-1
TGTGCCAGCAGCGCGACAGGGGGAGCGCAGTATTTT | CASSATGGAQYF | 12 | TRBV9 | NA | TRBD1 | TRBJ2-3
TGTGCCAGCTCCAGGGACAGGGTGGTTGAGCAGTTCTTC | CASSRDRVVEQFF | 13 | TRBV18 | NA | TRBD1 | TRBJ2-1
TGTGCCAGCAGCGACCCCAGGGCCTACAGCACAGATACGCAGTATTTT | CASSDPRAYSTDTQYF | 16 | TRBV2 | NA | NA | TRBJ2-3
TGCAGCGCCGGAGGGGGGGGAACAGATACGCAGTATTTT | CSAGGGGTDTQYF | 13 | TRBV29-1 | NA | NA | TRBJ2-3
TGTGCCAGCATCGTCGGACAGTACACCGGGGAGCTGTTTTTT | CASIVGQYTGELFF | 14 | TRBV6-1 | NA | NA | TRBJ2-2
TGTGCCAGCCGAACAGGGACAGGCAGCTTCGAGCAGTACTTC | CASRTGTGSFEQYF | 14 | TRBV11-2 | NA | TRBD1 | TRBJ2-7
TGTGCCAGCAGCCAAGCCCCCCAGGGGCCAAATCAGCCCCAGCATTTT | CASSQAPQGPNQPQHF | 16 | TRBV4-2 | NA | NA | TRBJ1-5
TGCGCCAGCAGCCAAGGACTAGCGGGAGTGAACGGGGAGCTGTTTTTT | CASSQGLAGVNGELFF | 16 | TRBV4-1 | once | TRBD2 | TRBJ2-2
TGTGCCAGTGGCCGAGGGACATTTCCCTATTACGAGCAGTACTTC | CASGRGTFPYYEQYF | 15 | TRBV19 | NA | NA | TRBJ2-7
TGTGCCAGCAGCATGGCCCGGCTAGCGGGGGGGCTAGCTGTAGATACGCAGTATTTT | CASSMARLAGGLAVDTQYF | 19 | TRBV27 | NA | TRBD2 | TRBJ2-3
TGTGCAGGGGCAATTGCGGGAGCGGAGGAGACCCAGTACTTC | CAGAIAGAEETQYF | 14 | TRBV7-9 | NA | TRBD2 | TRBJ2-5
TGTGCCAGCAGCCGGCCAAACAGGGGACACATTCAGTACTTC | CASSRPNRGHIQYF | 14 | TRBV7-2 | NA | TRBD1 | TRBJ2-4
TGTGCCAGCAGCTTTCCGACAGACCTCTCTGGGGCCAACGTCCTGACTTTC | CASSFPTDLSGANVLTF | 17 | TRBV11-3 | NA | NA | TRBJ2-6
TGTGCCAGCAGGAAACTAGCGGGACAAGAGACCCAGTACTTC | CASRKLAGQETQYF | 14 | TRBV6-5 | few | TRBD2 | TRBJ2-5
TGTGCCAGCAGCTTCCGGGATGTCTATGGCTACACCTTC | CASSFRDVYGYTF | 13 | TRBV28 | NA | NA | TRBJ1-2
TGTGCCAGCAGGATACAGGTGAACACTGAAGCTTTCTTT | CASRIQVNTEAFF | 13 | TRBV7-2 | once | NA | TRBJ1-1
TGTGCCAGCAGCGCCTATAGCGGGAGATCCCAAGAGACCCAGTACTTC | CASSAYSGRSQETQYF | 16 | TRBV9 | NA | TRBD2 | TRBJ2-5
TGCGCCAGCAGCTTGGGGGGACAGGGGCAAGATACGCAGTATTTT | CASSLGGQGQDTQYF | 15 | TRBV5-1 | NA | TRBD1 | TRBJ2-3
TGTGCCAGCAGCCAGACAGGGGGACTTAACTATGGCTACACCTTC | CASSQTGGLNYGYTF | 15 | TRBV4-2 | NA | TRBD1 | TRBJ1-2
TGTGCCAGCAGCGTTGGGGGGACTAGCGGGGGCAATGAGCAGTTCTTC | CASSVGGTSGGNEQFF | 16 | TRBV7-8 | NA | TRBD2 | TRBJ2-1
TGTGCCAGTAGCGGACAGGGGGTAGGCTATGGCTACACCTTC | CASSGQGVGYGYTF | 14 | TRBV19 | NA | TRBD1 | TRBJ1-2
TGCGCCAGCAGCCACAAAGGGGCGAAAGGAGAAATCAGAACTTACACCTTC | CASSHKGAKGEIRTYTF | 17 | TRBV4-1 | NA | NA | TRBJ1-2
TGTGCCAGCAGTCCCTATAACGCACCTAATTCACCCCTCCACTTT | CASSPYNAPNSPLHF | 15 | TRBV27 | NA | NA | TRBJ1-6
TGTGCCAGCAGCCTACCGGGACAGGGTTTTAAGATGAACACTGAAGCTTTCTTT | CASSLPGQGFKMNTEAFF | 18 | TRBV5-6 | NA | TRBD1 | TRBJ1-1
TGTGCCAGCAGCGCCCGTGGGGGCCCCTACGAGCAGTACTTC | CASSARGGPYEQYF | 14 | TRBV9 | NA | NA | TRBJ2-7
TGTGCCAGCAGTGGGACTAGCGGGTATTACGAGCAGTACTTC | CASSGTSGYYEQYF | 14 | TRBV2 | NA | TRBD2 | TRBJ2-7
TGTGCCAGCTCACCGACAGGGGGCTCCGAGCAGTACTTC | CASSPTGGSEQYF | 13 | TRBV18 | NA | TRBD1 | TRBJ2-7
TGTGCCAGCAGCCCTGGGGGGGCCAAAGAGACCCAGTACTTC | CASSPGGAKETQYF | 14 | TRBV7-2 | once | NA | TRBJ2-5
TGTGCCAGCTCACCAACAACGGGGGTGGGGACTGAAGCTTTCTTT | CASSPTTGVGTEAFF | 15 | TRBV18 | NA | NA | TRBJ1-1
TGCAGCGTATGTCCAGGGGAAACTGAAGCTTTCTTT | CSVCPGETEAFF | 12 | TRBV29-1 | NA | NA | TRBJ1-1
TGTGCCAGCAGCTTAGTTGAGGGACTGGGGAATGAGCAGTTCTTC | CASSLVEGLGNEQFF | 15 | TRBV7-8 | NA | NA | TRBJ2-1
TGTGCCAGCGGAAAAAAGACAGGTCGGAGCACTGAAGCTTTCTTT | CASGKKTGRSTEAFF | 15 | TRBV6-5 | NA | NA | TRBJ1-1
TGTGCCAGCAGGCCGGGACAGCCTCGGGAGACCCAGTACTTC | CASRPGQPRETQYF | 14 | TRBV2 | once | TRBD1 | TRBJ2-5
TGTGCCAGCAGCCAAGAACTAGGACGGCAAAGCACAGATACGCAGTATTTT | CASSQELGRQSTDTQYF | 17 | TRBV4-2 | NA | NA | TRBJ2-3
TGCGCCAGCAGCTTACGGACTGGGGGCCTGAACACTGAAGCTTTCTTT | CASSLRTGGLNTEAFF | 16 | TRBV5-1 | few | NA | TRBJ1-1
TGTGCCAGCAGCACGTCGGGACAGTTTTTATCTGAAGCTTTCTTT | CASSTSGQFLSEAFF | 15 | TRBV28 | NA | TRBD1 | TRBJ1-1
TGCGCCAGCAGCTTTGACGGGAGGAATGGCTACACCTTC | CASSFDGRNGYTF | 13 | TRBV5-1 | NA | NA | TRBJ1-2
TGTGCCAGCAGTCCGGGGGGGAGGGGGACTGAAGCTTTCTTT | CASSPGGRGTEAFF | 14 | TRBV2 | once | NA | TRBJ1-1
TGTGCCACAAGTGGTGGGGCGAGCAATCAGCCCCAGCATTTT | CATSGGASNQPQHF | 14 | TRBV19 | NA | NA | TRBJ1-5
TGTGCCAGCAGGAGGGACTCGCTCGCTGGGTATGGCTACACCTTC | CASRRDSLAGYGYTF | 15 | TRBV6-5 | NA | NA | TRBJ1-2
TGTGCCAGCAGTAGGACAGGGACAATATATCAGCCCCAGCATTTT | CASSRTGTIYQPQHF | 15 | TRBV7-2 | NA | TRBD1 | TRBJ1-5
TGTGCCAGCAGTGAGGTGCGGGGGTATGGCTACACCTTC | CASSEVRGYGYTF | 13 | TRBV6-1 | NA | NA | TRBJ1-2
TGCGCCAGCAGCCCCCGGCGCGGGGGAGCAACTAATGAAAAACTGTTTTTT | CASSPRRGGATNEKLFF | 17 | TRBV4-1 | NA | NA | TRBJ1-4